Sequencing of this T cell receptor (beta chain) was carried out in a study of regulatory dendritic cells for organ transplantation. Points from the study as a whole: Of resting T cell subsets, memory CD8+ had the most alloreactive clonotypes.

Data came from immunoSEQ multiplex PCR; TCRdb stores just in-frame clones and leaves some out. Among under 50,000 clones listed, about 89% were seen once. Turning to this clone: Its specificity is unknown.

This CDR3 region has 13 residues. The germline CDR1 and CDR2 sequences are ENHRY and SYGVKD. Trimming stripped 3 bases from V and 7 bases from J, with 12 bases between. The TCR was taken from a human donor in good health. The J gene is TRBJ1-1, the V gene TRBV10-3; D unclear. Sequencing input: naive CD8+ T cells from blood. Indicated subset: CD45RA+ naive T cells. CDR3 sequence: CAISDPPAGEAFF. The CDR3 DNA reads as TGTGCCATCAGTGACCCTCCCGCCGGTGAAGCTTTCTTT.